These 6 T cell receptor beta chains originate from one sample sequenced in a study of cytomegalovirus exposure and HLA in healthy donors. 60 Vbeta and 13 Jbeta primers were used in PCR. Profiled with immunoSEQ multiplex PCR; TCRdb holds only in-frame clones, not every one. This table holds roughly 190,000 clones, 80% to 85% found once. Sequencing was carried out using PBMCs. The receptors were gathered from a woman aged 18-29 years in good health and CMV-seronegative.

The chain is built from TRBV27 and TRBJ2-5, with TRBD2 matching over 10 bases. The V segment lost 8 bases and the J segment 2 bases; nucleotides outside the gene matches: 14. This CDR3 contains 17 residues. Germline V gene data show CDR1 as MNHEY and CDR2 as SMNVEV (reference sequence). The CDR3 DNA reads as TGTGCCAGCCAACCCTGGGGGCTAGCGGGAGAACAAGAGACCCAGTACTTC. It codes for CASQPWGLAGEQETQYF.

The chain has TRBV28 and TRBJ2-7; 10 bases fit TRBD2. Germline CDR1 MDHEN, CDR2 SYDVKM. The CDR3 has 14 amino acids. V lost 5 bases to trimming and J lost 6 bases; unmatched junction nucleotides: 7. In DNA form, the CDR3 reads TGTGCCAGCAGTAATAGCGGGAGGCTGGCCGAGCAGTACTTC. It yields the protein CASSNSGRLAEQYF.

V gene TRBV27 combines with J gene TRBJ1-1, with D unclear. In germline, CDR1 is MNHEY, CDR2 SMNVEV (reference sequence). The CDR3 contains 13 residues. Trimming cost V 6 bases and J 0 bases, with 8 bases left between them. The CDR3, as DNA: TGTGCCAGCAGCCCGGGTGTGAACACTGAAGCTTTCTTT. The encoded protein is CASSPGVNTEAFF.

This CDR3 is CASGYRLGDTQYF. The DNA of the CDR3 is TGTGCCAGCGGCTATCGACTGGGAGATACGCAGTATTTT. The chain carries TRBV27 and TRBJ2-3; D gene unclear. The CDR3 totals 13 residues. With 8 bases removed from V and 5 bases from J, the gap between germline ends came to 14 bases. The germline V gene has CDR1 MNHEY and CDR2 SMNVEV (reference sequence).

V and J are TRBV5-4 and TRBJ2-7, with D tentatively TRBD1 (5 bases). Germline assignment: CDR1 SGHNT and CDR2 YYREEE (reference sequence). The CDR3 is 15 amino acids. Trimming took off 2 bases at V and 4 bases at J, with 16 bases between the two ends. CDR3 protein: CASSFFATAIYEQYF. In nucleotides, the CDR3 is TGTGCCAGCAGCTTTTTCGCGACAGCTATATACGAGCAGTACTTC.

The chain couples TRBV9 to TRBJ2-4; 7 positions agree with TRBD1. Germline-derived CDR1 and CDR2 are SGDLS and YYNGEE. Trimming removed 4 bases from V and 0 bases from J; junction bases left unmatched: 4. The CDR3 sequence is 15 residues long. CDR3 in DNA: TGTGCCAGCAGCCCAGACAGGGCAGCCAAAAACATTCAGTACTTC. Translating it yields CASSPDRAAKNIQYF.